One and the same sample provided the 30 T cell receptor beta chains below, sequenced in a study of blood T cell repertoires in COVID-19 (TCRdb year 2020). The receptor library was made with the immunoSEQ multiplex PCR assay. Held by TCRdb, this immuneACCESS table contains in-frame sequences only and omits some clones. Under half of the omission traces to an unresolved V gene where checked; the cause of the rest is unknown. The table for this sample lists roughly 360,000 clones; 88% of them were counted only once. 0.95% to 1% of the sample belongs to the ten largest clones. Sequencing was carried out using PBMCs or T cells enriched from blood (not recorded which). All receptors come from a woman aged 25-40 years with acute COVID-19.

This sequence joins TRBV7-9 and TRBJ1-1; TRBD1 matches at 9 bases. Trimming took 5 bases from V and 0 from J; bases not matched to a gene: 7. Germline CDR1 SEHNR, CDR2 FQNEAQ (reference sequence). CDR3 size: 16 residues. CDR3 bases: TGTGCCAGCAGCATTACGGGACAGGGATTGAACACTGAAGCTTTCTTT. Its translation is CASSITGQGLNTEAFF.

J is TRBJ2-1 and V is TRBV5-5, with TRBD1 identical over 7 bases. Germline CDR1 is SGHKS and CDR2 is YYEKEE (reference sequence). The junction had 2 bases not matched to a gene; V was cut back by 0 bases and J by 2 bases. The CDR3 runs 15 residues. CDR3 protein: CASSLVQGTYNEQFF. The CDR3 nucleotides read TGTGCCAGCAGCTTGGTACAGGGGACCTACAATGAGCAGTTCTTC.

The chain recombines TRBV7-6 with TRBJ2-6; D is undetermined. The CDR3 has 15 amino acids. Trimming pared 5 bases from V and 0 bases from J, leaving 8 bases between. Germline V lookup: CDR1 SGHVS, CDR2 FNYEAQ. In DNA form, the CDR3 reads TGTGCCAGCAGCGAAGCTAGCTCTGGGGCCAACGTCCTGACTTTC. Protein product: CASSEASSGANVLTF. Based on the CDR3 plus reference TRBV7-6 and TRBJ2-6, the full variable domain is GAGVSQSPRYKVTKRGQDVALRCDPISGHVSLYWYRQALGQGPEFLTYFNYEAQQDKSGLPNDRFSAERPEGSISTLTIQRTEQRDSAMYRCASSEASSGANVLTFGAGSRLTVL.

This clone was counted once. The genes are TRBV12-3 or TRBV12-4 and TRBJ1-2; 8 nucleotides align to TRBD1. The CDR3 is 13 residues long. V was clipped by 6 bases and J by 8 bases; unmatched bases: 8. Here the CDR3 reads CASSPHSGGGYTF. CDR3 DNA: TGTGCCAGCAGCCCTCACTCAGGGGGCGGCTACACCTTC.

V usage is TRBV7-3 and J usage is TRBJ1-1, with 7 bases lining up with TRBD1. Germline CDR1 SGHTA, CDR2 FQGTGA. The CDR3 loop spans 16 amino acids. Trimming took 5 bases from V and 4 from J; bases not matched to a gene: 13. The chain's CDR3 is CASSALPLAGGTEAFF. The CDR3, as DNA: TGTGCCAGCAGCGCACTCCCTCTGGCAGGGGGCACTGAAGCTTTCTTT.

The chain couples TRBV7-9 to TRBJ1-4; 7 bases are a match to TRBD1. Losses at the gene ends were 5 bases for V and 3 bases for J; bases not matched to a gene: 3. The germline V gene has CDR1 SEHNR and CDR2 FQNEAQ (reference sequence). The CDR3 has 14 amino acids. The CDR3 loop is CASSLGQPNEKLFF. In DNA form, the CDR3 reads TGTGCCAGCAGCCTGGGACAGCCTAATGAAAAACTGTTTTTT.

This chain joins TRBV5-1 and TRBJ1-1; 8 positions agree with TRBD1. Trimming removed 2 bases from V and 3 bases from J; junction bases left unmatched: 9. This CDR3 comprises 16 residues. From germline, CDR1 is SGHRS and CDR2 YFSETQ. The CDR3 nucleotides read TGCGCCAGCAGCTTCTTTCAGGGGGCGATTTACACTGAAGCTTTCTTT. Translation gives CASSFFQGAIYTEAFF. Based on the CDR3 plus reference TRBV5-1 and TRBJ1-1, the full variable domain is KAGVTQTPRYLIKTRGQQVTLSCSPISGHRSVSWYQQTPGQGLQFLFEYFSETQRNKGNFPGRFSGRQFSNSRSEMNVSTLELGDSALYLCASSFFQGAIYTEAFFGQGTRLTVV.

CDR3 DNA sequence: TGTGCCAGCAGCAACAGGGGTGGCGGCTACACCTTC. Its translation: CASSNRGGGYTF. This chain joins TRBV7-8 and TRBJ1-2; 7 bases align to TRBD1. The CDR3 totals 12 residues. The junction had 5 bases not matched to a gene; V was cut back by 5 bases and J by 8 bases. Germline lookup yields CDR1 SGHVS and CDR2 FQNEAQ.

This sequence joins TRBV6-4 and TRBJ2-1; D is unclear. Per the germline V gene, CDR1 is MRHNA and CDR2 is SNTAGT. CDR3 length: 15 amino acids. Trimming removed 0 bases from V and 3 bases from J, with 9 bases in between. The CDR3 sequence is CASSDSGVDYNEQFF. The CDR3 DNA sequence: TGTGCCAGCAGTGACTCCGGTGTCGACTACAATGAGCAGTTCTTC.

This rearrangement joins TRBV2 to TRBJ2-7, with 9 nucleotides matching TRBD2. This CDR3 region has 14 residues. CDR1 and CDR2 from the germline V gene are SNHLY and FYNNEI. V trimming: 10 bases; J trimming: 7 bases; junction bases outside the gene matches: 14. CDR3 residues: CAIPGTSPSSEQYF. CDR3 DNA: TGTGCCATACCCGGGACTAGCCCTTCGTCAGAGCAGTACTTC.

The chain employs TRBV6-1 and TRBJ2-7; D not certain. CDR3 length: 12 residues. V lost 8 bases, J lost 2 bases, and 10 bases lay in between. CDR1 and CDR2 (germline): MNHNS, SASEGT. CDR3 region: CASLGETYEQYF. In DNA, the CDR3 is TGTGCCAGCTTGGGCGAAACCTACGAGCAGTACTTC.

The gene calls are TRBV19 and TRBJ2-1; 9 bases align to TRBD1. V shed 6 bases, J shed 7 bases, and the junction held 4 bases outside the gene matches. Germline V CDR1 and CDR2: LNHDA, SQIVND (reference sequence). This CDR3 has 13 amino acids. The CDR3 sequence is CASRGTGLNEQFF. The CDR3 DNA is TGTGCCAGTAGGGGGACAGGGCTAAATGAGCAGTTCTTC.

Concerning this clone: Other DNA sequences in this sample translate to the same CDR3. This chain connects TRBV19 to TRBJ1-1; TRBD1 might be the D (5 bases). In germline, CDR1 is LNHDA, CDR2 SQIVND (reference sequence). V lost 0 bases and J 5 bases, leaving 10 bases between the germline ends. The CDR3 runs to 14 residues. The CDR3 region has the DNA TGTGCCAGTAGTATAGACCTGGGGGGGACTGAAGCTTTCTTT. Translation gives CASSIDLGGTEAFF. Full variable domain (outside the CDR3, taken from reference TRBV19 and TRBJ1-1): DGGITQSPKYLFRKEGQNVTLSCEQNLNHDAMYWYRQDPGQGLRLIYYSQIVNDFQKGDIAEGYSVSREKKESFPLTVTSAQKNPTAFYLCASSIDLGGTEAFFGQGTRLTVV.

V usage is TRBV30 and J usage is TRBJ2-4; 10 bases line up with TRBD2. Losses at the gene ends were 3 bases for V and 1 base for J; bases not matched to a gene: 15. The germline V gene has CDR1 GTSNPN and CDR2 SVGIG (reference sequence). The CDR3 runs to 19 residues. CDR3 nucleotides: TGTGCCTGGAGACCCTCTAGCGGGGGTCTTAGGGGGGCCAAAAACATTCAGTACTTC. It yields the protein CAWRPSSGGLRGAKNIQYF.

The CDR3, as DNA: TGTGCCACCAGCAGAGATTTCGCAGATTATCAGCCCCAGCATTTT. Amino acids: CATSRDFADYQPQHF. This chain joins TRBV15 and TRBJ1-5, with D hard to call. The V and J ends lost 0 bases and 5 bases respectively, with 11 bases between them. Germline CDR1 LNHNV, CDR2 YYDKDF (reference sequence). This CDR3 contains 15 residues.

J is TRBJ2-1 and V is TRBV9, with D maybe TRBD1 (6 bases). With 2 bases removed from V and 4 bases from J, the gap between germline ends came to 28 bases. The CDR3 extends over 20 amino acids. Germline CDR1 and CDR2: SGDLS and YYNGEE. The CDR3 DNA reads TGTGCCAGCAGCGTGGCTCTACGGCTTACACAGGGCGCTTATTACAATGAGCAGTTCTTC. Amino acids: CASSVALRLTQGAYYNEQFF.

This chain links TRBV6-2 or TRBV6-3 with TRBJ1-1, with D hard to call. The CDR3 extends over 14 amino acids. Per the germline V gene, CDR1 is MNHEY and CDR2 is SVGEGT. The V end lost 0 bases, the J end lost 1 base, and 6 bases lay between the germline ends. The CDR3 DNA sequence: TGTGCCAGCAGTTACTCGAGAGAGAACACTGAAGCTTTCTTT. Its protein product is CASSYSRENTEAFF.

This clone has a single count. The chain combines TRBV6-1 with TRBJ1-2; tentatively, D is TRBD1 (6 bases). This CDR3 spans 12 amino acids. Germline assignment: CDR1 MNHNS and CDR2 SASEGT. V lost 1 base, J lost 7 bases, and 7 bases lay in between. CDR3 coding DNA: TGTGCCAGCAGTGAAGGGGGGCGTGGCTACACCTTC. Protein product: CASSEGGRGYTF.

The rearrangement uses TRBV5-1 and TRBJ2-2, with 8 bases identical to TRBD1. V dropped 3 bases and J dropped 3; count of bases not matched to a gene: 4. CDR3 size: 15 residues. Looked up from germline, CDR1 is SGHRS and CDR2 is YFSETQ. As DNA, the CDR3 is TGCGCCAGCAGCTCTCTGGACAGGGACACCGGGGAGCTGTTTTTT. It encodes CASSSLDRDTGELFF.

The chain is built from TRBV6-5 and TRBJ1-6; 7 bases are a match to TRBD1. The germline gives CDR1 MNHEY, CDR2 SVGAGI. This CDR3 is built from 16 residues. J lost 9 bases, V lost 0 bases, and 8 bases had no gene match. CDR3 DNA: TGTGCCAGCAGTTACTCGCAGGGGGGCGCGGGTTCACCCCTCCACTTT. Protein: CASSYSQGGAGSPLHF.

This rearrangement joins TRBV6-5 to TRBJ1-4; D is undetermined. The CDR3 has 14 amino acids. CDR1 is MNHEY and CDR2 is SVGAGI in the germline V gene. Trimming cost V 6 bases and J 4 bases, with 12 bases left between them. CDR3 sequence reads: CASRFRLNNEKLFF. The CDR3 bases are TGTGCCAGCAGATTCAGGCTCAATAATGAAAAACTGTTTTTT.

The CDR3 region is CASSLNLGRGGETQYF. DNA for the CDR3: TGCGCCAGCAGCCTGAATCTCGGCAGGGGTGGAGAGACCCAGTACTTC. The chain couples TRBV4-3 to TRBJ2-5; a possible D gene is TRBD1 (6 bases). The CDR3 covers 16 residues. Germline loops: CDR1 LGHNA, CDR2 YSLEER. V was trimmed by 4 bases and J by 4 bases, leaving 19 bases between them.

V usage is TRBV18 and J usage is TRBJ1-4, with 9 bases that match TRBD1. This CDR3 is built from 15 residues. CDR1 is KGHSH and CDR2 is LQKENI in the germline V gene. J was trimmed by 8 bases and V by 6 bases; bases with no gene match: 10. CDR3 nucleotide sequence: TGTGCCAGCTCCCCGGGACAGGGTAATCCGGAAAAACTGTTTTTT. It is translated as CASSPGQGNPEKLFF.

This chain links TRBV6-4 with TRBJ2-6; 12 positions match TRBD2. This CDR3 region has 17 residues. Trimming took 10 bases from V and 2 from J; bases not matched to a gene: 9. Germline V CDR1 and CDR2: MRHNA, SNTAGT. CDR3 nucleotide sequence: TGTGCCACCGCGCGGACTAGCGGGGTAGCTGGGGCCAACGTCCTGACTTTC. Its translation: CATARTSGVAGANVLTF.

V gene TRBV7-9 combines with J gene TRBJ1-2, with a possible D match to TRBD1 (6 bases). Germline CDR1 reads SEHNR; CDR2 reads FQNEAQ (reference sequence). V shed 3 bases and J shed 8 bases, with 13 bases lying between them. CDR3 length: 13 residues. The DNA for the CDR3 is TGTGCCAGCAGCTTTTCAGACAGGAGAGGCTACACCTTC. This sequence encodes CASSFSDRRGYTF.

The rearrangement links TRBV5-1 to TRBJ2-3; TRBD1 matches at 7 bases. This CDR3 has 14 residues. V was pared by 4 bases and J by 10 bases, with 12 bases of the junction left unmatched. The germline V gene has CDR1 SGHRS and CDR2 YFSETQ. The CDR3, as DNA: TGCGCCAGCAGCGGAACGACAGGGCGAGCGGCGCAGTATTTT. The encoded protein is CASSGTTGRAAQYF. Full variable domain (remainder filled in from reference TRBV5-1 and TRBJ2-3): KAGVTQTPRYLIKTRGQQVTLSCSPISGHRSVSWYQQTPGQGLQFLFEYFSETQRNKGNFPGRFSGRQFSNSRSEMNVSTLELGDSALYLCASSGTTGRAAQYFGPGTRLTVL.

The chain couples TRBV9 to TRBJ1-6; TRBD1 matches at 7 bases. The CDR3 is 16 amino acids. Germline V CDR1 and CDR2: SGDLS, YYNGEE. Trimming at V came to 4 bases and at J to 4 bases, leaving 8 bases not matched to a gene. The CDR3: CASSPRQGLYNSPLHF. CDR3 DNA sequence: TGTGCCAGCAGCCCACGACAGGGTCTGTATAATTCACCCCTCCACTTT.

The chain combines TRBV9 with TRBJ1-2; TRBD1 is a possible D gene (5 bases). V lost 3 bases and J lost 4, with 19 bases in between. There are 16 residues in the CDR3. Per the germline V gene, CDR1 is SGDLS and CDR2 is YYNGEE. The CDR3 DNA follows: TGTGCCAGCAGCGGAAATCCAGGGATACTCTTCTATGGCTACACCTTC. Amino acids: CASSGNPGILFYGYTF.

This clone was picked up a small number of times. The chain links TRBV9 to TRBJ1-6, with TRBD1 as a possible D gene (5 bases). The CDR3 extends over 16 amino acids. Trimming shortened V by 1 base and J by 8 bases, and 16 bases separated the two germline ends. Germline loops: CDR1 SGDLS, CDR2 YYNGEE. The CDR3 nucleotides read TGTGCCAGCAGCGTAAATCCCGGCGGGACGGATTCACCCCTCCACTTT. Translation: CASSVNPGGTDSPLHF.

The chain uses TRBV3-1 (or the pseudogene TRBV3-2) and TRBJ1-3, with D possibly matching TRBD1 (6 bases). CDR3 length: 17 residues. Trimming removed 3 bases at V and 0 bases at J, with 15 bases between. Per germline, CDR1 LGHDT and CDR2 YNNKEL (reference sequence). CDR3 amino acids: CASSQRTVRRSGNTIYF. The CDR3 DNA reads TGTGCCAGCAGCCAGCGGACAGTCCGGCGCTCTGGAAACACCATATATTTT.